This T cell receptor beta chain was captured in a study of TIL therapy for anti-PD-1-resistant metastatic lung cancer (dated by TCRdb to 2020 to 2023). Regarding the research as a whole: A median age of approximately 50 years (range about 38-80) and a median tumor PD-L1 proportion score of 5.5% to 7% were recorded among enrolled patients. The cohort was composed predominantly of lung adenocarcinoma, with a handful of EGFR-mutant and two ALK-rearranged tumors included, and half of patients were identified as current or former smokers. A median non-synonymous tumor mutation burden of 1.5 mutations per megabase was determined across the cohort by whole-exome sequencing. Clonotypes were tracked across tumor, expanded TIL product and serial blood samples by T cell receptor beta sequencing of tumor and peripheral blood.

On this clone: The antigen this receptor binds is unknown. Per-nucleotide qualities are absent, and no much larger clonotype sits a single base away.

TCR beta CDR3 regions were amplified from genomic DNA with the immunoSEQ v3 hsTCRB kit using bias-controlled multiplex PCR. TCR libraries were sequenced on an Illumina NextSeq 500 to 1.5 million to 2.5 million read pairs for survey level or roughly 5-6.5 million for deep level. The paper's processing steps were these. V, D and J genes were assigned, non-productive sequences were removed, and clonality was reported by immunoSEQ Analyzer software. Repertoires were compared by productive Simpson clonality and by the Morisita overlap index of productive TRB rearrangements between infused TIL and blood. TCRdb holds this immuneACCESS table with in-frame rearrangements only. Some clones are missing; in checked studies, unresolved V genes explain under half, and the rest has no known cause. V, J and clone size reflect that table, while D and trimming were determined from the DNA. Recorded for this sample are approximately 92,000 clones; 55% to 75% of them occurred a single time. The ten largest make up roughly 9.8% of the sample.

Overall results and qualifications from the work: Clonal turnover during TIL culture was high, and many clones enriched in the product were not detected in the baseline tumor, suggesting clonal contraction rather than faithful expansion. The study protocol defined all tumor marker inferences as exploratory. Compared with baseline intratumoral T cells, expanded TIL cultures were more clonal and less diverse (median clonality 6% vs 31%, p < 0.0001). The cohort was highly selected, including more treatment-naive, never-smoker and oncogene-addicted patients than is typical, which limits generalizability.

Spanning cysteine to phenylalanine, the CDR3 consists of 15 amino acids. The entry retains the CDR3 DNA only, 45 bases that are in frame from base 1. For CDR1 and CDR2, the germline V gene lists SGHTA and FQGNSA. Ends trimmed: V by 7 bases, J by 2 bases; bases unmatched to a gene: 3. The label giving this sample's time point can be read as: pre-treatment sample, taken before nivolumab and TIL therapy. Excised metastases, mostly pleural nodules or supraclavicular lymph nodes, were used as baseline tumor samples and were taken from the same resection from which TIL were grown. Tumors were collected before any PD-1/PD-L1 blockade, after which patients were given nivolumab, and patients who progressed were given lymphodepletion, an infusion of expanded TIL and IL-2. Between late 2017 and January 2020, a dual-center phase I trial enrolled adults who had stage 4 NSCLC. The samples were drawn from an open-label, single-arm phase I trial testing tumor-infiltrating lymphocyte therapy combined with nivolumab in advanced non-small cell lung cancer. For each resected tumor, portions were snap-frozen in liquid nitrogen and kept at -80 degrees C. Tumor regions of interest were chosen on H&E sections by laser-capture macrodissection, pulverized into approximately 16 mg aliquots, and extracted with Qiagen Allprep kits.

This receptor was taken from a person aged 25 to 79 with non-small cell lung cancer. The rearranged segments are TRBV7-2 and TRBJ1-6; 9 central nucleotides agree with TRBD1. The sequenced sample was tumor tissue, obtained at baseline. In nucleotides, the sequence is TGTGCCAGCAAAGGGGACAGGGCCTATAATTCACCCCTCCACTTT. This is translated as CASKGDRAYNSPLHF. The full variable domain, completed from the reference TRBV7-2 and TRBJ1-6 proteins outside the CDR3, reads GAGVSQSPSNKVTEKGKDVELRCDPISGHTALYWYRQSLGQGLEFLIYFQGNSAPDKSGLPSDRFSAERTGGSVSTLTIQRTQQEDSAVYLCASKGDRAYNSPLHFGNGTRLTVT.